Listed here is a single T cell receptor (beta chain). The data were produced by immunoSEQ multiplex PCR, yet TCRdb's version contains in-frame clones alone and is incomplete. The sample includes some 290,000 clones, approximately 87% seen only once; the top ten take 12%. Patients at the Seattle site were enrolled during active infection and followed longitudinally. This entry comes from a study of blood T cell repertoires in COVID-19. Study overall: The origin of the acute and convalescent COVID-19 samples was the United States, Italy and Spain. The analysed material was cDNA or gDNA that came from T cells, B-cell-depleted T cells, or PBMCs.

The CDR3 contains 12 residues. Deletions cut 0 bases from V and 5 bases from J, with 5 bases between. Germline CDR1 reads MDHEN; CDR2 reads SYDVKM. The TCR originated in a woman in her twenties or thirties with COVID-19, enrolled during active disease. The sequenced sample consisted of peripheral blood. The chain combines TRBV28 with TRBJ2-7; perhaps TRBD2 as D (5 bases). CDR3 residues: CASSLWGDEQYF. The CDR3 DNA follows: TGTGCCAGCAGTTTATGGGGAGACGAGCAGTACTTC. Looking up the rest from reference TRBV28 and TRBJ2-7 gives the full variable domain: DVKVTQSSRYLVKRTGEKVFLECVQDMDHENMFWYRQDPGLGLRLIYFSYDVKMKEKGDIPEGYSVSREKKERFSLILESASTNQTSMYLCASSLWGDEQYFGPGTRLTVT.